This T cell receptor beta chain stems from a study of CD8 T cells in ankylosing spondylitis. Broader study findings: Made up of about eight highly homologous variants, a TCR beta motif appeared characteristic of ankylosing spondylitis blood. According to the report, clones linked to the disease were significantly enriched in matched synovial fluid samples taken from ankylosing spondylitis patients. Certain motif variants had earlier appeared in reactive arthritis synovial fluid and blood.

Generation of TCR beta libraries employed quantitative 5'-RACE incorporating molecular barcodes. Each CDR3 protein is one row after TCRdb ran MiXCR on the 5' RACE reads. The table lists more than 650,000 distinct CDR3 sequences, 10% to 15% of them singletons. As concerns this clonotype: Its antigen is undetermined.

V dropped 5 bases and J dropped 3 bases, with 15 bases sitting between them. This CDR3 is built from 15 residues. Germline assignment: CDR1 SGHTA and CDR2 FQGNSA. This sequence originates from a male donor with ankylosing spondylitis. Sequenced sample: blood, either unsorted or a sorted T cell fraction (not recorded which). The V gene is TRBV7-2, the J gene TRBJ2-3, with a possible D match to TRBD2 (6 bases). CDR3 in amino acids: CASSQRRDWTDTQYF. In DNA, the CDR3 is TGTGCCAGCAGCCAAAGGCGGGATTGGACAGATACGCAGTATTTT.